One sample yielded the 32 T cell receptor beta chains listed below, sequenced in a study of blood T cell repertoires in COVID-19. Clones were read by immunoSEQ multiplex PCR, and TCRdb kept only the in-frame ones, dropping some. The data show 500,000 or so clones, with around 87% seen just once and 0.65% to 0.9% held by the top ten. The sample taken for sequencing was PBMCs or T cells enriched from blood (not recorded which). These receptors were collected from a woman under 30 who had recovered from COVID-19.

This chain links TRBV7-2 with TRBJ2-3; 9 bases are a match to TRBD1. CDR3 length: 14 amino acids. Per the germline V gene, CDR1 is SGHTA and CDR2 is FQGNSA. V was pared by 3 bases and J by 7 bases, with 5 bases of the junction left unmatched. The CDR3 spells CASSFGQGRNTQYF. CDR3 DNA sequence: TGTGCCAGCAGCTTTGGACAGGGGCGGAATACGCAGTATTTT.

The chain carries TRBV5-1 and TRBJ2-1; 9 bases match TRBD1. The CDR3 length is 15 residues. Trimming removed 4 bases from V and 2 bases from J; junction bases left unmatched: 4. Germline assignment: CDR1 SGHRS and CDR2 YFSETQ. The CDR3 DNA follows: TGCGCCAGCAGCCCGGACAGGGGACCCTACAATGAGCAGTTCTTC. Translated, it gives CASSPDRGPYNEQFF.

This chain joins TRBV29-1 and TRBJ1-1, with D uncertain. CDR3 length: 13 residues. V was shortened by 5 bases and J by 0 bases, with 10 bases between the two germline ends. Germline V gene data show CDR1 as SQVTM and CDR2 as ANQGSEA. The CDR3 reads CSVTPVLNTEAFF. CDR3 sequence (DNA): TGCAGCGTTACTCCGGTTTTGAACACTGAAGCTTTCTTT.

CDR3 in amino acids: CSALPLEAFF. CDR3 coding DNA: TGCAGTGCTCTCCCCCTTGAAGCTTTCTTT. The genes are TRBV20-1 and TRBJ1-1; no clear D. Germline CDR1 is DFQATT and CDR2 is SNEGSKA (reference sequence). The CDR3 consists of 10 residues. The V gene lost 5 bases and the J gene lost 7 bases, with 8 bases spanning the gap.

V and J are TRBV6-5 and TRBJ2-4; 7 bases are shared with TRBD2. V dropped 5 bases and J dropped 8; count of bases not matched to a gene: 6. The germline CDR1 and CDR2 sequences are MNHEY and SVGAGI. The CDR3 runs to 13 residues. The CDR3 loop is CASSPPGGYIQYF. CDR3 nucleotides: TGTGCCAGCAGTCCGCCCGGGGGGTACATTCAGTACTTC.

The rearrangement links TRBV6-5 to TRBJ1-2; 7 bases fit TRBD1. V shed 5 bases and J 3 bases; nucleotides not matched to a gene: 6. Germline assignment: CDR1 MNHEY and CDR2 SVGAGI. The CDR3 contains 14 residues. CDR3 in DNA: TGTGCCAGCAGTACAAGGGGGCTCGACTATGGCTACACCTTC. It specifies CASSTRGLDYGYTF.

This clone showed up just a few times. The CDR3 is CASSPIAGAFAYEQYF. The CDR3 DNA reads TGTGCCAGCAGCCCTATAGCGGGGGCCTTTGCCTACGAGCAGTACTTC. The chain recombines TRBV11-3 with TRBJ2-7; 9 bases agree with TRBD2. V shed 5 bases and J 2 bases; nucleotides not matched to a gene: 10. CDR1 is SGHNT, CDR2 YENEEA, per germline. CDR3 length: 16 residues.

V and J are TRBV7-2 and TRBJ2-1; unclear D gene. Germline CDR1 and CDR2: SGHTA and FQGNSA. The CDR3 contains 11 residues. V was pared by 5 bases and J by 6 bases, with 5 bases between. CDR3 sequence (DNA): TGTGCCAGCAGCCTTAGCAATGAGCAGTTCTTC. It codes for CASSLSNEQFF.

This chain links TRBV18 with TRBJ1-5, with a weak D call TRBD1 (5 bases). The germline CDR1 and CDR2 sequences are KGHSH and LQKENI. The ends were cut back, 2 bases at V and 8 bases at J, with 22 bases in the middle. The CDR3 loop spans 17 amino acids. The CDR3 sequence is CASSPRVSGEMGEPQHF. CDR3 sequence (DNA): TGTGCCAGCTCACCAAGAGTTAGCGGGGAGATGGGGGAGCCCCAGCATTTT. The full variable domain, with the rest looked up from reference TRBV18 and TRBJ1-5, is NAGVMQNPRHLVRRRGQEARLRCSPMKGHSHVYWYRQLPEEGLKFMVYLQKENIIDESGMPKERFSAEFPKEGPSILRIQQVVRGDSAAYFCASSPRVSGEMGEPQHFGDGTRLSIL.

The chain joins TRBV15 to TRBJ2-7; a possible D gene is TRBD1 (6 bases). This CDR3 is built from 14 residues. V was clipped by 0 bases and J by 5 bases, with 11 bases between them. CDR1 and CDR2 from the germline V gene are LNHNV and YYDKDF (reference sequence). For the CDR3, the DNA is TGTGCCACCAGCAGAGATAGACAGGCTGACGAGCAGTACTTC. This gives the protein CATSRDRQADEQYF. Filled out from reference TRBV15 and TRBJ2-7, the complete variable domain reads DAMVIQNPRYQVTQFGKPVTLSCSQTLNHNVMYWYQQKSSQAPKLLFHYYDKDFNNEADTPDNFQSRRPNTSFCFLDIRSPGLGDTAMYLCATSRDRQADEQYFGPGTRLTVT.

This clone was counted once. Here the CDR3 DNA reads TGTGCCAGCAGCCCACGGAACAGAGAGCAGTTCTTC. Residues: CASSPRNREQFF. The chain links TRBV7-2 to TRBJ2-1; D is uncertain. The CDR3 totals 12 residues. V lost 5 bases and J lost 10, with 12 bases in between. Germline V lookup: CDR1 SGHTA, CDR2 FQGNSA.

The chain is built from TRBV10-3 and TRBJ2-4, with TRBD1 matching over 12 bases. Germline values: CDR1 ENHRY, CDR2 SYGVKD. V trimming: 6 bases; J trimming: 9 bases; junction bases outside the gene matches: 6. This CDR3 has 14 amino acids. The CDR3 nucleotides are TGTGCCATCAGGGGACAGGGGGCGGAGGGCATTCAGTACTTC. It yields the protein CAIRGQGAEGIQYF.

This clone came up a few times. The chain carries TRBV2 and TRBJ1-5, with D perhaps TRBD1 (5 bases). CDR3 length: 11 amino acids. Germline-derived CDR1 and CDR2 are SNHLY and FYNNEI. Between the trimmed V and J ends, which lost 2 bases and 9 bases, there was a span of 5 bases. Written as DNA, the CDR3 is TGTGCCAGCAGTGAAACAGGGCCCCAGCATTTT. This gives the protein CASSETGPQHF.

V and J are TRBV7-9 and TRBJ2-3; D is possibly TRBD2 (6 bases). There are 15 residues in the CDR3. CDR1 SEHNR and CDR2 FQNEAQ come from the germline V gene (reference sequence). Trimming pared 0 bases from V and 5 bases from J, leaving 12 bases between. The CDR3 sequence is CASSLAGGLGDTQYF. As DNA, the CDR3 is TGTGCCAGCAGCTTAGCAGGAGGGCTCGGAGATACGCAGTATTTT.

V gene TRBV13 combines with J gene TRBJ2-2; 10 bases are shared with TRBD2. J gave up 11 bases and V 1 base, and 7 bases lay outside the gene matches. This CDR3 region has 15 residues. CDR1 PRHDT and CDR2 FYEKMQ come from the germline V gene (reference sequence). The CDR3 loop reads CASSLASGGAIELFF. For the CDR3, the DNA is TGTGCCAGCAGCTTAGCGAGCGGGGGGGCCATAGAGCTGTTTTTT.

The CDR3, as DNA: TGTGCCAGTAGCCGAGGGGGTTCCCTCTCTGGAAACACCATATATTTT. Its translation is CASSRGGSLSGNTIYF. This chain connects TRBV19 to TRBJ1-3, with TRBD1 as a possible D gene (6 bases). The CDR3 is 16 residues long. Germline CDR1 reads LNHDA; CDR2 reads SQIVND (reference sequence). Trimming removed 6 bases at V and 0 bases at J, with 15 bases between. Together with reference TRBV19 and TRBJ1-3, the CDR3 gives the full variable domain: DGGITQSPKYLFRKEGQNVTLSCEQNLNHDAMYWYRQDPGQGLRLIYYSQIVNDFQKGDIAEGYSVSREKKESFPLTVTSAQKNPTAFYLCASSRGGSLSGNTIYFGEGSWLTVV.

V is TRBV30 and J is TRBJ2-7; TRBD2 might be the D (6 bases). The germline CDR1 and CDR2 sequences are GTSNPN and SVGIG (reference sequence). Trimming stripped 0 bases from V and 6 bases from J, with 18 bases between. The CDR3 runs to 15 residues. CDR3 sequence reads: CAWSVRRGLRGEQYF. The CDR3 DNA reads as TGTGCCTGGAGTGTACGGAGGGGACTCCGGGGCGAGCAGTACTTC.

V and J are TRBV7-2 and TRBJ2-5; perhaps TRBD2 as D (5 bases). Germline values: CDR1 SGHTA, CDR2 FQGNSA. V gave up 5 bases and J gave up 9 bases, with 19 bases separating them. This CDR3 comprises 14 residues. The CDR3: CASSRTGPEGAQYF. The CDR3 coding sequence is TGTGCCAGCAGCAGGACCGGACCCGAGGGAGCCCAGTACTTC.

The gene calls are TRBV5-5 and TRBJ1-5, with 10 positions matching TRBD1. Unmatched junction bases numbered 15, after V lost 2 bases and J lost 1 base. Germline V gene sequence: CDR1 SGHKS, CDR2 YYEKEE (reference sequence). This CDR3 has 20 amino acids. CDR3 amino acids: CASSLYGTGAEWRSNQPQHF. In DNA form, the CDR3 reads TGTGCCAGCAGCTTATATGGGACAGGGGCGGAATGGAGAAGCAATCAGCCCCAGCATTTT.

CDR3 sequence: CASSLAGTGNSPLHF. CDR3 DNA sequence: TGTGCCAGCAGTTTAGCAGGGACAGGAAACTCACCCCTCCACTTT. This sequence joins TRBV28 and TRBJ1-6, with 8 positions matching TRBD1. This CDR3 region has 15 residues. Trimming at V came to 2 bases and at J to 10 bases, leaving 7 bases not matched to a gene. CDR1 MDHEN and CDR2 SYDVKM come from the germline V gene.

J is TRBJ2-7 and V is TRBV11-2; a weak D match, TRBD2 (5 bases). Between the trimmed V and J ends, which lost 5 bases and 5 bases, there was a span of 16 bases. The CDR3 length is 14 residues. Germline V gene lookup returns CDR1 SGHAT and CDR2 FQNNGV. CDR3 amino acids: CASSQLREPDEQYF. The CDR3 nucleotides read TGTGCCAGCAGCCAGTTAAGGGAGCCAGACGAGCAGTACTTC.

The genes are TRBV5-1 and TRBJ2-2, with D perhaps matching TRBD2 (5 bases). The CDR3 has 16 residues. The germline V and J ends were trimmed by 5 bases and 0 bases, with 14 bases remaining between them. Germline V gives CDR1 SGHRS, CDR2 YFSETQ. The CDR3, as DNA: TGCGCCAGCAGGAGTGCCCTACTAGCGAACACCGGGGAGCTGTTTTTT. It specifies CASRSALLANTGELFF.

This clone showed up just once. The rearrangement uses TRBV30 and TRBJ1-1, with D perhaps TRBD1 (5 bases). V dropped 2 bases and J dropped 7 bases, with 14 bases sitting between them. From germline, CDR1 is GTSNPN and CDR2 SVGIG (reference sequence). This CDR3 has 13 amino acids. CDR3 DNA sequence: TGTGCCTGGAGTACCCCCGTGACAGTTGAAGCTTTCTTT. It yields the protein CAWSTPVTVEAFF.

This sequence joins TRBV30 and TRBJ2-7, with TRBD2 as a possible D gene (6 bases). CDR1 is GTSNPN, CDR2 SVGIG, per germline (reference sequence). This CDR3 has 11 amino acids. Deletions cut 4 bases from V and 7 bases from J, with 11 bases between. The chain's CDR3 is CAWKAGREQYF. Here the CDR3 DNA reads TGTGCCTGGAAGGCAGGGAGGGAGCAGTACTTC.

The V and J genes are TRBV5-1 and TRBJ1-4; TRBD1 is a possible D gene (6 bases). V lost 4 bases and J 8 bases, leaving 15 bases between the germline ends. This CDR3 is 14 amino acids long. Germline V gene sequence: CDR1 SGHRS, CDR2 YFSETQ. The CDR3 region is CASSPGGAGEKLFF. The CDR3 nucleotides read TGCGCCAGCAGCCCGGGGGGGGCTGGCGAAAAACTGTTTTTT. Looking up the rest from reference TRBV5-1 and TRBJ1-4 gives the full variable domain: KAGVTQTPRYLIKTRGQQVTLSCSPISGHRSVSWYQQTPGQGLQFLFEYFSETQRNKGNFPGRFSGRQFSNSRSEMNVSTLELGDSALYLCASSPGGAGEKLFFGSGTQLSVL.

Remarks on this clone: It is likely a read error, because the conserved phenylalanine at the end of the CDR3 is missing. The DNA is left out, because the CDR3 cannot be placed on it with certainty; the CDR3 is given as TCRdb lists it. The chain recombines TRBV28 with TRBJ1-1. A total of 12 residues make up the CDR3, ends included. CDR1 is MDHEN, CDR2 SYDVKM, per germline. CDR3 in amino acids: CASSLSYGEVRL.

The chain couples TRBV2 to TRBJ2-2, with TRBD1 matching over 8 bases. From germline, CDR1 is SNHLY and CDR2 FYNNEI. The CDR3 is 14 residues long. The V and J ends lost 6 bases and 5 bases, in that order; junction bases with no gene match: 5. CDR3 sequence reads: CASSQGAWTGELFF. CDR3 DNA sequence: TGTGCCAGCAGCCAGGGGGCATGGACCGGGGAGCTGTTTTTT.

V gene TRBV6-6 combines with J gene TRBJ1-2; D perhaps matches TRBD1 (6 bases). The CDR3 loop spans 14 amino acids. V gave up 6 bases and J gave up 0 bases, with 11 bases separating them. Germline lookup yields CDR1 MNHNY and CDR2 SVGAGI (reference sequence). CDR3 loop: CASSSDRTNYGYTF. In nucleotides, the CDR3 is TGTGCCAGCAGCTCGGACAGAACTAACTATGGCTACACCTTC.

The chain combines TRBV27 with TRBJ1-4; D might be TRBD1 (6 bases). Germline V gives CDR1 MNHEY, CDR2 SMNVEV (reference sequence). This CDR3 is built from 18 residues. The V end was cut by 5 bases, the J end by 6 bases, with 25 bases between. The DNA of the CDR3 is TGTGCCAGCAGTCCCCTCTTCCGAACAGGGTACGTCGATGAAAAACTGTTTTTT. This codes for CASSPLFRTGYVDEKLFF.

A remark on this clone: Other DNA sequences in the sample encode the same CDR3. J is TRBJ1-2 and V is TRBV2, with 8 positions matching TRBD1. This CDR3 has 11 residues. Losses at the gene ends were 9 bases for V and 8 bases for J; bases not matched to a gene: 5. CDR1 is SNHLY and CDR2 is FYNNEI in the germline V gene. CDR3 in DNA: TGTGCCAGTCGACAGGGGCAGGGCTACACCTTC. This translates into CASRQGQGYTF.

The rearrangement uses TRBV2 and TRBJ1-6, with D perhaps TRBD1 (5 bases). With 7 bases removed from V and 4 bases from J, the gap between germline ends came to 14 bases. CDR1 SNHLY and CDR2 FYNNEI come from the germline V gene. CDR3 length: 15 residues. CDR3 sequence (DNA): TGTGCCAGCACCTCCGACAGACCTTATAATTCACCCCTCCACTTT. Amino acid sequence: CASTSDRPYNSPLHF.

The chain combines TRBV4-1 with TRBJ2-2; D remains ambiguous. The CDR3 covers 13 residues. Germline V gene lookup returns CDR1 MGHRA and CDR2 YSYEKL. The germline V and J ends were trimmed by 3 bases and 8 bases, with 10 bases remaining between them. The DNA for the CDR3 is TGCGCCAGCAGCCAGGTTTTTGAGGGGGAGCTGTTTTTT. Residues: CASSQVFEGELFF.